This T cell receptor beta chain is from a study of T cells of healthy individuals. TCRdb itself ran the 5' RACE reads through MiXCR, one entry per CDR3 protein. The table lists around 98,000 distinct CDR3 sequences, 17% of them singletons. Trimming at V came to 5 bases and at J to 4 bases, leaving 12 bases not matched to a gene. CDR3 length: 16 amino acids. This clonotype came up a few times. V and J are TRBV12-3 or TRBV12-4 and TRBJ2-5; 8 bases are shared with TRBD2. The receptor was isolated from a human donor in good health. This CDR3 reads CASSPTRREEGETQYF. The DNA of the CDR3 is TGTGCCAGCAGTCCCACCCGGCGGGAGGAAGGAGAGACCCAGTACTTC.